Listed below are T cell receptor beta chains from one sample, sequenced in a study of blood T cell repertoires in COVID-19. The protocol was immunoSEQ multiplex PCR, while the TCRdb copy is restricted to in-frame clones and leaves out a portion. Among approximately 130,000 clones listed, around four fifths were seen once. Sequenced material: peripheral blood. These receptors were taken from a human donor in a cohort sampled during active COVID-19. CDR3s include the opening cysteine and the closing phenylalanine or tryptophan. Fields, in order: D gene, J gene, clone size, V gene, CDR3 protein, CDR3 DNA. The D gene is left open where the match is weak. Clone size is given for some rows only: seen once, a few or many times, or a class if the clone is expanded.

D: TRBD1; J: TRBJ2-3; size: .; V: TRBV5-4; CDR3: CASSLQGDVNTQYF; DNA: TGTGCCAGCAGCTTACAGGGGGACGTGAATACGCAGTATTTT
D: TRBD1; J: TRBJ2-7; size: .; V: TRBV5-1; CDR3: CASSSGQGAHEQYF; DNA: TGCGCCAGCAGCTCGGGACAGGGTGCCCACGAGCAGTACTTC
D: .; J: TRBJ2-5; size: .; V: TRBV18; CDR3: CASSSRGGSQETQYF; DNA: TGTGCCAGCTCGTCCCGGGGAGGATCCCAAGAGACCCAGTACTTC
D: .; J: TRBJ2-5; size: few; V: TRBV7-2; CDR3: CASSLDWAPSRTQYF; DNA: TGTGCCAGCAGCTTAGATTGGGCACCCTCCAGGACCCAGTACTTC
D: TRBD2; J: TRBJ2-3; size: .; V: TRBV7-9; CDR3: CASSLWGLSDTQYF; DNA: TGTGCCAGCAGCTTGTGGGGACTATCGGATACGCAGTATTTT
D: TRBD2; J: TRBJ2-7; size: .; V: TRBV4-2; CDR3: CASSQVPAGDSSYEQYF; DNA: TGTGCCAGCAGCCAAGTCCCAGCGGGAGACTCCTCCTACGAGCAGTACTTC
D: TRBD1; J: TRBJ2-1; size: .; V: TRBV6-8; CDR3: CASSYSTWDRGDEQFF; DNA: TGTGCCAGCAGTTACTCGACCTGGGACAGGGGGGATGAGCAGTTCTTC
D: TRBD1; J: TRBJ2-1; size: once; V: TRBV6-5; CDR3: CASSYSQWDRQFF; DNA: TGTGCCAGCAGTTACTCTCAGTGGGACAGGCAGTTCTTC
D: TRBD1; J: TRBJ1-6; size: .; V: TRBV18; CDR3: CASSLGQGVQSPLHF; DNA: TGTGCCAGCTCACTGGGACAGGGAGTACAATCACCCCTCCACTTT
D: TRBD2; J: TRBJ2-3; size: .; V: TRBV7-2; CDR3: CASSLTSGGLDTQYF; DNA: TGTGCCAGCAGCTTGACTAGCGGGGGGTTGGATACGCAGTATTTT
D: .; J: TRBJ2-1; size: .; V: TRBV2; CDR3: CASRNGVNEQFF; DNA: TGTGCCAGCAGGAATGGAGTCAATGAGCAGTTCTTC
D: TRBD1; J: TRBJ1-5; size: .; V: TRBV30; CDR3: CAWSVGTGDQPQHF; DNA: TGTGCCTGGAGTGTCGGGACAGGCGATCAGCCCCAGCATTTT
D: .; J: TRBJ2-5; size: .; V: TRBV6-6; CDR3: CASSYGRGGETQYF; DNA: TGTGCCAGCAGTTACGGTAGGGGAGGCGAGACCCAGTACTTC
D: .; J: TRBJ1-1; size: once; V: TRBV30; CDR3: CAWSVTPWDTEAFF; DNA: TGTGCCTGGAGTGTGACACCCTGGGACACTGAAGCTTTCTTT
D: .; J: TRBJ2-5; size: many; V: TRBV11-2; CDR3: CASSSLIREVTQYF; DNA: TGTGCCAGCAGCTCTCTTATCAGGGAGGTGACCCAGTACTTC
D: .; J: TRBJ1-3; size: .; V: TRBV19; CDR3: CASSKGSSGNTIYF; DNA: TGTGCCAGTAGTAAAGGGAGCTCTGGAAACACCATATATTTT
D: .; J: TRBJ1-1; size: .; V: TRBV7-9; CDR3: CASSRQALDTEAFF; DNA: TGTGCCAGCAGCCGACAGGCGTTGGACACTGAAGCTTTCTTT
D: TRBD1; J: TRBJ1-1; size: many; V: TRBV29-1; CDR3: CSVTIDRGAEAFF; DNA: TGCAGCGTGACCATCGACAGGGGCGCTGAAGCTTTCTTT
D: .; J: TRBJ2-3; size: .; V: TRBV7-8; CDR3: CASRPTQGRNTDTQYF; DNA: TGTGCCAGCAGGCCTACGCAGGGGCGCAACACAGATACGCAGTATTTT
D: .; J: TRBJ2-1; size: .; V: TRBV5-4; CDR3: CASSLGRWGDSSYNEQFF; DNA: TGTGCCAGCAGCTTAGGTCGGTGGGGGGATAGCTCCTACAATGAGCAGTTCTTC
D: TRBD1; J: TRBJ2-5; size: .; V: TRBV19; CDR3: CASGTGQYQETQYF; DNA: TGTGCCAGCGGGACGGGACAGTACCAAGAGACCCAGTACTTC
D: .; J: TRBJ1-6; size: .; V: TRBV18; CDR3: CASSPKEGSSYNSPLHF; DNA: TGTGCCAGCTCACCAAAGGAGGGGAGCTCCTATAATTCACCCCTCCACTTT
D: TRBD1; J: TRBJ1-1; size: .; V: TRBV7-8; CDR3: CASSAGQARSTEAFF; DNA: TGTGCCAGCAGCGCGGGACAGGCTAGGAGTACTGAAGCTTTCTTT
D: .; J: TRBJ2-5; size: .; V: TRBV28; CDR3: CASSRGRRIQETQYF; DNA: TGTGCCAGCAGCCGTGGGAGGAGGATTCAAGAGACCCAGTACTTC
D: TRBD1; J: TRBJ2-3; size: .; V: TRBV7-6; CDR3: CASSLGTGGIDTQYF; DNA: TGTGCCAGCAGCCTGGGGACAGGGGGGATAGATACGCAGTATTTT
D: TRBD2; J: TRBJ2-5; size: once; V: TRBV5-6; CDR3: CASSPGLAEETQYF; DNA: TGTGCCAGCAGCCCGGGACTAGCGGAAGAGACCCAGTACTTC
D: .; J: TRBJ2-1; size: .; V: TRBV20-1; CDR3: CSASPTRNEQFF; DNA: TGCAGTGCTAGTCCTACCCGCAATGAGCAGTTCTTC
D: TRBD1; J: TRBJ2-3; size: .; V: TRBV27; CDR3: CASRTGTGRGDTQYF; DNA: TGTGCCAGCAGAACCGGGACAGGGAGGGGAGATACGCAGTATTTT
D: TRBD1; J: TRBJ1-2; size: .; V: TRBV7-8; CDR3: CASSLGQGYGYTF; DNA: TGTGCCAGCAGCTTAGGACAGGGGTATGGCTACACCTTC
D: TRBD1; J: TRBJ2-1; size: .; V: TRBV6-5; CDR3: CASSSQGGGEQFF; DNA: TGTGCCAGCAGTTCACAGGGGGGCGGGGAGCAGTTCTTC
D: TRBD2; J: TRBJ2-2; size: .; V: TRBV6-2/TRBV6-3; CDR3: CASSYPRGGGRTGELFF; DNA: TGTGCCAGCAGTTACCCCCGGGGCGGGGGGAGAACCGGGGAGCTGTTTTTT
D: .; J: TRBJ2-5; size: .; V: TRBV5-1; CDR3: CASSLLFRSRAYQETQYF; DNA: TGCGCCAGCAGCTTGCTCTTCCGGTCCAGGGCTTACCAAGAGACCCAGTACTTC
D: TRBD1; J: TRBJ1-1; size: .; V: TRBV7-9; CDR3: CASSFGQGTEAFF; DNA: TGTGCCAGCAGCTTTGGACAGGGCACTGAAGCTTTCTTT
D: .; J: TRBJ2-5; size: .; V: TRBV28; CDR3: CASSLYRKETQYF; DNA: TGTGCCAGCAGTTTATACAGAAAAGAGACCCAGTACTTC
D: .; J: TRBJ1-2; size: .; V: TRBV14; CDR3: CASSPAYGGFGYIF; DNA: TGTGCCAGCAGCCCTGCCTATGGAGGGTTTGGCTACATCTTC
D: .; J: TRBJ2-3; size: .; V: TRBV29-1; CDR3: CSVVVAEDTQYF; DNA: TGCAGCGTGGTAGTAGCGGAAGATACGCAGTATTTT
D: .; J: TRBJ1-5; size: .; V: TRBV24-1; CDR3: CATSDPGREGQPQHF; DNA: TGTGCCACCAGTGACCCCGGTCGGGAGGGGCAGCCCCAGCATTTT
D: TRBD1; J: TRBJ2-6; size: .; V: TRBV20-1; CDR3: CSASKGASGANVLTF; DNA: TGCAGTGCTAGTAAGGGGGCGTCTGGGGCCAACGTCCTGACTTTC
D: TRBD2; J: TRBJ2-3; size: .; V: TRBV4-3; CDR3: CASSQGRTSGSLDTQYF; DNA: TGCGCCAGCAGCCAAGGGAGAACTAGCGGGAGTTTGGATACGCAGTATTTT
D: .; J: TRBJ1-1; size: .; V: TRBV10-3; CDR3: CAIMGGWTEAFF; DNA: TGTGCCATCATGGGAGGGTGGACTGAAGCTTTCTTT
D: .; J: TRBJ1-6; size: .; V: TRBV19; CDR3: CASRRGHNLHF; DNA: TGTGCCAGTAGGCGAGGACACAACCTCCACTTT
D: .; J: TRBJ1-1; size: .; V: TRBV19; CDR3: CASSMTGAEAFF; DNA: TGTGCCAGTAGTATGACGGGGGCTGAAGCTTTCTTT
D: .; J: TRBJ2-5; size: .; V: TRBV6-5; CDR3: CASSYFATGGEETQYF; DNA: TGTGCCAGCAGTTATTTTGCTACAGGGGGGGAAGAGACCCAGTACTTC
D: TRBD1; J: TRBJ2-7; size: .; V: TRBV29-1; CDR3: CSVESGTGGNEQYF; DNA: TGCAGCGTTGAATCCGGGACAGGGGGCAACGAGCAGTACTTC
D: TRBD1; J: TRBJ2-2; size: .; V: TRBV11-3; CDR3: CASSQGVSNTGELFF; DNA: TGTGCCAGCAGCCAGGGGGTTTCGAACACCGGGGAGCTGTTTTTT
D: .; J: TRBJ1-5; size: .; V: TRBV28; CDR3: CASSQDRDNSNQPQHF; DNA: TGTGCCAGCAGCCAGGACAGAGATAATAGCAATCAGCCCCAGCATTTT
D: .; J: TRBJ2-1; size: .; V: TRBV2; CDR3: CASSRSRGSYNEQFF; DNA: TGTGCCAGCAGTCGATCGCGGGGCTCCTACAATGAGCAGTTCTTC
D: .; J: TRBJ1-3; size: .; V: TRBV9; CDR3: CASSPRGYSGNTIYF; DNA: TGTGCCAGCAGCCCAAGGGGTTACTCTGGAAACACCATATATTTT
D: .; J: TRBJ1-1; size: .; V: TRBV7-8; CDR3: CASLVAGVVNTEAFF; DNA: TGTGCCAGCTTAGTGGCAGGTGTTGTGAACACTGAAGCTTTCTTT
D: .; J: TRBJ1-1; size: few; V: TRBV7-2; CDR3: CASSFLGGGTEAFF; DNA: TGTGCCAGCAGCTTTCTCGGGGGGGGCACTGAAGCTTTCTTT
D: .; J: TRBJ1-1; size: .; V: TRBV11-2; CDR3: CASSLEARTEAFF; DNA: TGTGCCAGCAGCTTAGAAGCCCGCACTGAAGCTTTCTTT
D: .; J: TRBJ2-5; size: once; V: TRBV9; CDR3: CASSSNPNGETQYF; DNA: TGTGCCAGCAGCTCGAATCCTAATGGAGAGACCCAGTACTTC
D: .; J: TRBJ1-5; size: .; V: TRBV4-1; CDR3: CASSQESGYSNQPQHF; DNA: TGCGCCAGCAGCCAAGAATCCGGGTATAGCAATCAGCCCCAGCATTTT
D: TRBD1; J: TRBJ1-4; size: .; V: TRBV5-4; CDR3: CASSHRTGGTPNEKLFF; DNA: TGTGCCAGCAGCCATAGGACAGGGGGAACTCCTAATGAAAAACTGTTTTTT
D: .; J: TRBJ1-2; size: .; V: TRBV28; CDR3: CASTFEVGYGYTF; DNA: TGTGCCAGCACCTTCGAGGTTGGCTATGGCTACACCTTC
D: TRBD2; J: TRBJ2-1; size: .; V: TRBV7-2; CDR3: CASSPREGIYNEQFF; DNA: TGTGCCAGCAGCCCCCGGGAGGGGATATACAATGAGCAGTTCTTC
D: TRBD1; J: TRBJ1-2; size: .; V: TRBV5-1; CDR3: CASRGTGLGYGYTF; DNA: TGCGCCAGCAGGGGGACAGGGCTTGGCTATGGCTACACCTTC
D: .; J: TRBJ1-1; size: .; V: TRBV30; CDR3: CAWSDGTEAFF; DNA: TGTGCCTGGAGCGACGGGACTGAAGCTTTCTTT